This T cell receptor (beta chain) emerged from a study of T cells in Graves' hyperthyroidism and ophthalmopathy. The investigators amplified TCR beta CDR3 regions from RNA transcripts. A set of HTBI primers served as the primers for a first-round RT-PCR of the TCR CDR3. MiXCR was run by TCRdb on the multiplex PCR reads, yielding one entry per CDR3 protein. The table has around 340,000 distinct CDR3 sequences, about 17% seen once; the top ten hold almost 35%. Blood dates from first hyperthyroidism diagnosis, before any ophthalmopathy symptoms. The CDR3 consists of 14 residues. Per germline, CDR1 MNHEY and CDR2 SMNVEV (reference sequence). Trimming at V came to 5 bases and at J to 7 bases, leaving 10 bases not matched to a gene. At least ten counts were recorded for this clonotype.

This clonotype was sampled from a woman aged 25 to 39 with Graves' hyperthyroidism that later progressed to Graves' ophthalmopathy. This sequence joins TRBV27 and TRBJ1-2, with TRBD1 identical over 7 bases. The sample was blood. CDR3 bases: TGTGCCAGCAGTCCGTCGACAGGGAAGCTTGGCTACACCTTC. It specifies CASSPSTGKLGYTF.